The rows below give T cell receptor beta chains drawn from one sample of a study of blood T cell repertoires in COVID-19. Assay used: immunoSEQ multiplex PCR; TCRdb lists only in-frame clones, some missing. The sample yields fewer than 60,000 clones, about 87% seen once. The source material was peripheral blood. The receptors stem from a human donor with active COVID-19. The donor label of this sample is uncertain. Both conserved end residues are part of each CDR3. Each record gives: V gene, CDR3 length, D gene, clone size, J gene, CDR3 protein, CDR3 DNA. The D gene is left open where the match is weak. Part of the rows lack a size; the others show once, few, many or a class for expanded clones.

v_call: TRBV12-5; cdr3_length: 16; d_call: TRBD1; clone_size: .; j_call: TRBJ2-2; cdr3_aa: CASGLGQGQSTGELFF; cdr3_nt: TGTGCTAGTGGTCTTGGACAGGGGCAAAGCACCGGGGAGCTGTTTTTT
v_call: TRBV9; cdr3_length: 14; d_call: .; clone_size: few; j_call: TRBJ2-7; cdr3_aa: CASSEQGIPYEQYF; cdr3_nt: TGTGCCAGCAGCGAACAGGGAATCCCCTACGAGCAGTACTTC
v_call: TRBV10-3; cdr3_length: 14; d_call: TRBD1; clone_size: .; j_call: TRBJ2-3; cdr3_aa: CAIATGARTDTQYF; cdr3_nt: TGTGCCATCGCAACAGGGGCCCGCACAGATACGCAGTATTTT
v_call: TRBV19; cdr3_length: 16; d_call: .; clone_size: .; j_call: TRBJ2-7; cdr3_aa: CASRPGVAEASYEQYF; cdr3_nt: TGTGCCAGTAGACCCGGGGTAGCGGAGGCCTCCTACGAGCAGTACTTC
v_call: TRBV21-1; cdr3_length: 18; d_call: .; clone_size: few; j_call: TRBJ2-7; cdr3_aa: CASSKAPLAGISSYEQYF; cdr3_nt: TGTGCCAGCAGCAAAGCGCCCCTAGCGGGGATTAGCTCCTACGAGCAGTACTTC
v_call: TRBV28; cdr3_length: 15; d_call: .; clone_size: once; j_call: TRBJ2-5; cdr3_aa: CASRTGAFKRETQYF; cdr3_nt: TGTGCCAGCAGGACAGGAGCGTTTAAAAGGGAGACCCAGTACTTC
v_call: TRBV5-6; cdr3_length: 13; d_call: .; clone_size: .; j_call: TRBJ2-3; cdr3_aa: CASSFDNPDTQYF; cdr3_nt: TGTGCCAGCAGTTTTGACAACCCAGATACGCAGTATTTT
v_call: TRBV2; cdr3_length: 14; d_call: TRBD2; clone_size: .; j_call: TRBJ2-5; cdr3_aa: CASSEGLAGQTQYF; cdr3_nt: TGTGCCAGCAGTGAGGGACTAGCGGGGCAGACCCAGTACTTC
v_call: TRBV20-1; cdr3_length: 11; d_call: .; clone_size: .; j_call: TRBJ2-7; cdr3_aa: CSAERQSLQYF; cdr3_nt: TGCAGTGCGGAGAGACAGTCCTTGCAGTACTTC
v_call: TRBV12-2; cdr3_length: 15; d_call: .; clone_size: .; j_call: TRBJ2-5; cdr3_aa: CASRLDFRRPGAQYF; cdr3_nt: TGTGCAAGTCGCTTAGACTTTAGGCGGCCAGGGGCCCAGTACTTC
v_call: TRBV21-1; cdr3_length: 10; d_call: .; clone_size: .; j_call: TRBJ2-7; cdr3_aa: CARANYEQYF; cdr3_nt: TGTGCCAGAGCTAACTACGAGCAGTACTTC
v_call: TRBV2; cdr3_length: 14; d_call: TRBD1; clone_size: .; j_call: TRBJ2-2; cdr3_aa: CASSKQGDAGELFF; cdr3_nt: TGTGCCAGCAGTAAACAGGGGGACGCCGGGGAGCTGTTTTTT
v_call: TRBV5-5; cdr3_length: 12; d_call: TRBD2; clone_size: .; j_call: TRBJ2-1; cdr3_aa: CASSLVTSAQFF; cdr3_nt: TGTGCCAGCAGCTTGGTTACTAGCGCGCAGTTCTTC
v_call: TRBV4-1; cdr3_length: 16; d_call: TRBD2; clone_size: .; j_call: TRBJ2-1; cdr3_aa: CASSQPTSGVYNEQFF; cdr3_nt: TGCGCCAGCAGCCAACCGACTAGCGGGGTATACAATGAGCAGTTCTTC
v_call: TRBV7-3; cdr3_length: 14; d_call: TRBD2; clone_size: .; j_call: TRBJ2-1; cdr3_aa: CASSLTLAGAPQFF; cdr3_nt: TGTGCCAGCAGCTTAACACTAGCGGGAGCCCCGCAGTTCTTC
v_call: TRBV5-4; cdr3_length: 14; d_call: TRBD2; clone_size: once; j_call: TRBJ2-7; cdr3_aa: CASSLGSGSYEQYF; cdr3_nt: TGTGCCAGCAGCTTGGGTAGCGGGAGTTACGAGCAGTACTTC
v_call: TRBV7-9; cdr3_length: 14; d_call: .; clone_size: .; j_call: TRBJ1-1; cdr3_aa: CASSRGTGGTEAFF; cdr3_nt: TGTGCCAGCAGCAGGGGTACGGGGGGGACTGAAGCTTTCTTT
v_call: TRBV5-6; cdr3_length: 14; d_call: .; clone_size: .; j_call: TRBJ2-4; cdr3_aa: CASSLTRTKNIQYF; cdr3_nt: TGTGCCAGCAGCTTGACCAGGACCAAAAACATTCAGTACTTC
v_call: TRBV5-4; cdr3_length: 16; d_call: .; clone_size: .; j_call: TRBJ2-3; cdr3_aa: CASSLGAGSGTDTQYF; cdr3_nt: TGTGCCAGCAGCTTGGGGGCAGGGTCGGGCACAGATACGCAGTATTTT
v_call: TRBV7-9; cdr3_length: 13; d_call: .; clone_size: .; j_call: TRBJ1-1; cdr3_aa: CASSSSGPTEAFF; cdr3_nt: TGTGCCAGCAGCTCATCAGGGCCCACTGAAGCTTTCTTT
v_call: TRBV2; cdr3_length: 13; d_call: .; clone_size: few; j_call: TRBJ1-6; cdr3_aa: CAGGGQGNSPLHF; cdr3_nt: TGTGCCGGGGGCGGGCAGGGAAATTCACCCCTCCACTTT
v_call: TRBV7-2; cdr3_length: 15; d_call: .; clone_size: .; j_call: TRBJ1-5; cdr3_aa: CASSLDRLSNQPQHF; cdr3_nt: TGTGCCAGCAGCCTAGACAGGTTAAGCAATCAGCCCCAGCATTTT
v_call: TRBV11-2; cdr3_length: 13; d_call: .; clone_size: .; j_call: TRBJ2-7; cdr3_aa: CASSFIGAGEQYF; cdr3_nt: TGTGCCAGCAGCTTCATAGGGGCGGGGGAGCAGTACTTC
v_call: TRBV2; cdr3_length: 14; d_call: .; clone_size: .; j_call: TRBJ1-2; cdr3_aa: CASRGGSLNYGYTF; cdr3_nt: TGTGCCAGCAGGGGAGGGTCCCTCAACTATGGCTACACCTTC
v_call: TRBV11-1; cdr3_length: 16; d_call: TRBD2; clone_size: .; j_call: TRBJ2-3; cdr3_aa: CASSFTSGSLGDTQYF; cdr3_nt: TGTGCCAGCAGCTTTACTAGCGGGAGTCTAGGGGATACGCAGTATTTT
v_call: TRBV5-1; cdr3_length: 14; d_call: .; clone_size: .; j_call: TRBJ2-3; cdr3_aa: CASSYTSLLDTQYF; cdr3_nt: TGCGCCAGCAGCTATACTAGCCTCCTCGATACGCAGTATTTT
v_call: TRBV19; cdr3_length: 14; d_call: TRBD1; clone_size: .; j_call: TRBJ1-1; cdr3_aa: CASSTGQGRTEAFF; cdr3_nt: TGTGCCAGTAGTACCGGACAGGGGCGCACTGAAGCTTTCTTT
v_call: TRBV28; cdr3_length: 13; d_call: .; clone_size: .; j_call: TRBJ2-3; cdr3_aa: CASRATRTDTQYF; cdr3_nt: TGTGCCAGCAGAGCTACGCGCACAGATACGCAGTATTTT
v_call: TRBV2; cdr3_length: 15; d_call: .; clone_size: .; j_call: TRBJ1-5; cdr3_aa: CASNFLGRGNQPQHF; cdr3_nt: TGTGCCAGCAATTTCCTCGGCAGGGGTAATCAGCCCCAGCATTTT
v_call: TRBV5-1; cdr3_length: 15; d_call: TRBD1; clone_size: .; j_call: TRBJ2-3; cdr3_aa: CASSGSRGQADTQYF; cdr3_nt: TGCGCCAGCAGCGGGTCGAGGGGGCAGGCAGATACGCAGTATTTT
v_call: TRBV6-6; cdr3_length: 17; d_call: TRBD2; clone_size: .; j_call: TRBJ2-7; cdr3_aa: CASRRLSSGGSIYEQYF; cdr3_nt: TGTGCCAGCAGACGACTGAGTTCTGGCGGGAGTATCTACGAGCAGTACTTC
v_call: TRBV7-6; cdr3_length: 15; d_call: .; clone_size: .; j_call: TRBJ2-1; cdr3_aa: CASSLFLGGGNEQFF; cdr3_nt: TGTGCCAGCAGCTTATTCCTAGGGGGGGGAAATGAGCAGTTCTTC
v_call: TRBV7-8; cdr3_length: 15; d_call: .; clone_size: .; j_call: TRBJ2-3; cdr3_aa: CAATPRSGRTDTQYF; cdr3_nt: TGTGCCGCTACCCCCCGTAGCGGTCGCACAGATACGCAGTATTTT
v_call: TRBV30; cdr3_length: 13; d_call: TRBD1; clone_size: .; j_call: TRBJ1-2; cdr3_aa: CASHRDRPYGYTF; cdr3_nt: TGTGCCTCCCACCGGGACAGACCCTATGGCTACACCTTC
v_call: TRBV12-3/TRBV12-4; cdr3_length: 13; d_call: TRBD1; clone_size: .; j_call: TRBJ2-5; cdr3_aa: CASSVTGQETQYF; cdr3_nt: TGTGCCAGCAGTGTGACAGGGCAGGAGACCCAGTACTTC
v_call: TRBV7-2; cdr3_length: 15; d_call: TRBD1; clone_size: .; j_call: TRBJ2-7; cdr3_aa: CASSPDREYPYEQYF; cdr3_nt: TGTGCCAGCAGCCCTGACAGGGAATATCCCTACGAGCAGTACTTC
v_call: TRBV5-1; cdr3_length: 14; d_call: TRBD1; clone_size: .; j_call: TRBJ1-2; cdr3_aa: CASSGWDRNYGYTF; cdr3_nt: TGCGCCAGCAGCGGATGGGACAGGAACTATGGCTACACCTTC
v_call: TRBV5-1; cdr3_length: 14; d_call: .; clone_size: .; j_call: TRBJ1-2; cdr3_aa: CASSLGTGGYGYTF; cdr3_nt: TGCGCCAGCAGCTTGGGCACGGGGGGCTATGGCTACACCTTC
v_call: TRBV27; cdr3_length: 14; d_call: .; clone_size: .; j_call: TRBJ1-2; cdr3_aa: CASSPRGWNYGYTF; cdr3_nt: TGTGCCAGCAGTCCCCGGGGGTGGAACTATGGCTACACCTTC
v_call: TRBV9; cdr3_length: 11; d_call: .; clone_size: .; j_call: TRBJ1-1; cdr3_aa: CASSPQDKAFF; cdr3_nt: TGTGCCAGCAGCCCCCAGGACAAAGCTTTCTTT
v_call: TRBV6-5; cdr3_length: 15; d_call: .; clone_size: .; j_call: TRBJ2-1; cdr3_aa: CASNPAGESYNEQFF; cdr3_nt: TGTGCCAGCAACCCTGCTGGAGAATCCTACAATGAGCAGTTCTTC
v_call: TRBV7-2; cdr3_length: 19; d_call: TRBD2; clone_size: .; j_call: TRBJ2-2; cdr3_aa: CASSPPLLAFKRNTGELFF; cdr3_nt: TGTGCCAGCAGCCCACCACTACTAGCGTTCAAAAGAAACACCGGGGAGCTGTTTTTT
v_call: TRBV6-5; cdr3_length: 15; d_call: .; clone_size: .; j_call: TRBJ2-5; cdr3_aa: CASSSITRRYETQYF; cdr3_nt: TGTGCCAGCAGTTCGATCACTAGGAGATACGAGACCCAGTACTTC
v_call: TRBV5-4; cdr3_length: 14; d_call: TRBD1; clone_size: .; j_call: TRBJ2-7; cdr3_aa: CASSIDRGRNEQYF; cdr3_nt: TGTGCCAGCAGCATAGACAGGGGGCGCAACGAGCAGTACTTC
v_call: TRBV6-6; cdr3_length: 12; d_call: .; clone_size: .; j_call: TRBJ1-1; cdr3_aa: CASSYGQTEAFF; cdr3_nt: TGTGCCAGCAGTTACGGGCAGACTGAAGCTTTCTTT
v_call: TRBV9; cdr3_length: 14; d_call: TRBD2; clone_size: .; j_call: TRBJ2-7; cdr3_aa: CASTKLAGSYEQYF; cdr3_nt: TGTGCCAGCACGAAGCTAGCGGGGTCCTACGAGCAGTACTTC
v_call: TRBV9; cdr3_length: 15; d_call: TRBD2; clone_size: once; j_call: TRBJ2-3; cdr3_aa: CASSATSGFAHTQYF; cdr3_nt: TGTGCCAGCAGCGCGACTAGCGGCTTCGCCCATACGCAGTATTTT
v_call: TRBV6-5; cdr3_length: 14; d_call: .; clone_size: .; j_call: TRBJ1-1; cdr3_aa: CASSYMRGTSPAFF; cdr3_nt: TGTGCCAGCAGTTACATGAGAGGAACGTCCCCGGCTTTCTTT
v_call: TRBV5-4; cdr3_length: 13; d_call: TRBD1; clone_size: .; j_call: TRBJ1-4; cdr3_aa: CAFKQGEDEKLFF; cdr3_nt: TGTGCCTTCAAACAGGGGGAGGATGAAAAACTGTTTTTT
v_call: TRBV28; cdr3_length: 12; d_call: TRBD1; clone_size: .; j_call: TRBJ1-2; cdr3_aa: CASRGQGYGYTF; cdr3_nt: TGTGCCAGCAGAGGACAGGGCTATGGCTACACCTTC
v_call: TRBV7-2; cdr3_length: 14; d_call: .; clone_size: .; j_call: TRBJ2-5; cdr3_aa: CASSPRGSQETQYF; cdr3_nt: TGTGCCAGCAGCCCCCGGGGGTCCCAAGAGACCCAGTACTTC
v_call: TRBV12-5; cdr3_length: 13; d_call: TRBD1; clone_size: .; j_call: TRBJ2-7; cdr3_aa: CASGQGQGDEQYF; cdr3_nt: TGTGCTAGTGGTCAGGGACAGGGCGACGAGCAGTACTTC
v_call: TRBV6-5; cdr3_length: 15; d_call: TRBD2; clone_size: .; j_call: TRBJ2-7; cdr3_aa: CASSYLSGRVYEQYF; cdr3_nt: TGTGCCAGCAGTTACCTTAGCGGGAGGGTATACGAGCAGTACTTC
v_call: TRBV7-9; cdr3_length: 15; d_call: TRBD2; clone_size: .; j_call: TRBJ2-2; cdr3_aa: CASSDTGGHTGELFF; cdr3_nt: TGTGCCAGCAGCGACACGGGGGGGCACACCGGGGAGCTGTTTTTT
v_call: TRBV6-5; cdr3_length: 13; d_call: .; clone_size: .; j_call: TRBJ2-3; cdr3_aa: CASAGGTTDTQYF; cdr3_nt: TGTGCCTCGGCGGGCGGTACCACAGATACGCAGTATTTT
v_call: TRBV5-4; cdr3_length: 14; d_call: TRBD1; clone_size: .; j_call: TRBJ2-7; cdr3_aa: CASSKTGGNYEQYF; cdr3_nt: TGTGCCAGCAGCAAGACAGGGGGGAACTACGAGCAGTACTTC
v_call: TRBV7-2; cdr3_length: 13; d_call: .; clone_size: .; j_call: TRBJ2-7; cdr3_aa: CASSFWQGHEQYF; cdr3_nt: TGTGCCAGCAGCTTCTGGCAGGGGCACGAGCAGTACTTC
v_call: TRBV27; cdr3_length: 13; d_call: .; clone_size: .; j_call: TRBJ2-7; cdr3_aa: CASGTLFGYEQYF; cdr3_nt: TGTGCCAGCGGGACTCTATTCGGGTACGAGCAGTACTTC
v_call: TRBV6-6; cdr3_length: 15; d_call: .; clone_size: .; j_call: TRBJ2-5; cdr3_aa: CASNGFRGDQETQYF; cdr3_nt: TGTGCCAGCAACGGGTTTCGGGGAGATCAAGAGACCCAGTACTTC
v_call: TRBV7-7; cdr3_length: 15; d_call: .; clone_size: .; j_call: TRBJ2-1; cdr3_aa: CASSLAADSYNEQFF; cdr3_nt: TGTGCTAGCAGCTTAGCAGCGGACTCCTACAATGAGCAGTTCTTC